What follows is one TCR beta chain and its context. This record belongs to a study of blood T cell repertoires in COVID-19. Study-level information: There were acute and convalescent COVID-19 samples, and they came from the United States, Italy and Spain.

Germline CDR1 SQVTM, CDR2 ANQGSEA. The V gene lost 4 bases and the J gene lost 1 base, with 10 bases spanning the gap. The CDR3 has 13 amino acids. Using immunoSEQ multiplex PCR, the repertoire was profiled, and TCRdb retains in-frame clones only, with some absent. The table shows fewer than 150,000 clones, with around 76% occurring only once. Sequencing was performed on peripheral blood. The TCR sequence derives from a human donor in a cohort sampled during active COVID-19. This chain connects TRBV29-1 to TRBJ1-1; D is possibly TRBD1 (5 bases). The CDR3 protein is CSVGRGWNTEAFF. The CDR3 bases are TGCAGCGTTGGGCGGGGGTGGAACACTGAAGCTTTCTTT.